This T cell receptor beta chain was identified during a study of glioma-infiltrating T cells. This clonotype came up once. Compared with germline, one end of the junction differs, possibly owing to a read error. The CDR3 runs 13 residues. Looked up from germline, CDR1 is MNHEY and CDR2 is SVGEGT. TCR alpha and beta CDR3 regions were amplified from RNA using iRepertoire nested multiplex PCR. Via MiXCR, TCRdb re-called the multiplex PCR reads, giving one row per CDR3 protein. The table has more than 90,000 distinct CDR3 sequences, around 37% seen once. The origin of this receptor is a human donor with low-grade glioma or glioblastoma, undergoing nonglioma brain surgery, or in good health (not recorded which). The chain has TRBV6-2 or TRBV6-3 and TRBJ2-2; tentative D call: TRBD2 (5 bases). The sequencing input was glioma tissue, nonneoplastic brain tissue, or PBMCs (not recorded which). CDR3 protein: CSSSTFGTWELFF. The CDR3 region has the DNA TGTTCCAGCAGCACTTTTGGAACCTGGGAGCTTTTTTTT.